This TCR beta chain was captured in a study of blood T cell repertoires in COVID-19. Study-level background: Some COVID-19 samples were acute and others convalescent; all came from the United States, Italy and Spain.

Under the authors' procedure: From reference gene primer amplification, estimates of nucleated cell counts were derived. Libraries were prepared by immunoSEQ multiplex PCR; TCRdb keeps only in-frame clonotypes and omits some of them. V, J and clone size derive from that table, while D and trimming were established from the DNA sequence. This table has about 210,000 clones, over 75% appearing once. CDR1 and CDR2 from the germline V gene are SGHTA and FQGNSA. The CDR3 is made up of 14 amino acids. V trimming: 3 bases; J trimming: 3 bases; junction bases outside the gene matches: 5. The material sequenced was peripheral blood. The V call is TRBV7-2, the J call TRBJ2-7; 7 nucleotides agree with TRBD1. The sequence derives from a middle-aged woman with acute or convalescent COVID-19. Written as DNA, the CDR3 is TGTGCCAGCAGCTTTCAGACAGGGAACTACGAGCAGTACGTC. Translation gives CASSFQTGNYEQYV.